This T cell receptor (beta chain) was sequenced during a study of prognosis after radiotherapy for stage I lung cancer. Study findings and constraints: After stereotactic body radiation therapy, patients with later distant metastases showed lower Shannon entropy.

The germline V gene has CDR1 SGHTA and CDR2 FQGTGA. The CDR3 runs 14 residues. V was trimmed by 3 bases and J by 0 bases, leaving 7 bases between them. TCR beta CDR3 amplification from genomic DNA was performed by two-round multiplex PCR. During first-round PCR, primers specific to each TRBV and TRBJ gene were used. In TCRdb, the multiplex PCR reads were re-called with MiXCR into one record per CDR3 protein. The data hold over 50,000 distinct CDR3 sequences, with over 30% observed a single time. With respect to this clonotype: The antigen is unknown.

The chain carries TRBV7-3 and TRBJ2-3; D remains unclear. The clonotype was recovered from a donor aged 50 or older with non-small cell lung cancer. Here the sequenced sample was PBMCs, taken before or after stereotactic body radiation therapy (not recorded which). CDR3: CASSFMGSTDTQYF. CDR3 DNA sequence: TGTGCCAGCAGCTTTATGGGTAGCACAGATACGCAGTATTTT.